Listed below are T cell receptor beta chains from one sample, sequenced in a study of T-cell memory formation after mild COVID-19. TCRdb called the 5' RACE reads again in MiXCR, with one record for every CDR3 protein. The table includes approximately 260,000 distinct CDR3 sequences, roughly 15% detected once. Material for sequencing was PBMCs or a T cell subset sorted from them (not recorded which). These receptors all stem from a man younger than 35 who had mild COVID-19 (a few samples of this study predate the infection). Cell type and time point are not known. CDR3s include the opening cysteine and the closing phenylalanine or tryptophan.

>TRBV5-1|TRBJ2-3
CASSFAGSDTQYF
>TRBV5-1|TRBJ1-6
CASSLTGQNNSPLHF
>TRBV15|TRBJ1-5
CATSRVRLVRGNQPQHF
>TRBV7-6|TRBJ2-3
CASRPGLLDTQYF
>TRBV7-2|TRBJ2-3
CASSLGWGRDTQYF
>TRBV7-2|TRBJ2-5
CASSLQVQETQYF
>TRBV29-1|TRBJ2-3
CSVGASGAYTQYF
>TRBV18|TRBJ2-7
CASSPDRLAGAYEQYF
>TRBV6-5|TRBJ1-2
CASSYSTGQPRGYTF
>TRBV20-1|TRBJ1-6
CSARDQGISNSPLHF
>TRBV5-1|TRBJ1-4
CASSLAGNRGGEKLFF